The clone carrying this T cell receptor (beta chain) was seen repeatedly, ten times or more. Antigen: not known. There are 15 residues in the CDR3. CDR1 is SGHTA and CDR2 is FQGNSA in the germline V gene. With V trimmed by 1 base and J by 3 bases, 3 bases remained unmatched. The time point: newly diagnosed GD, antithyroid drugs for less than 3 months. From PBMCs, RNA was extracted and then used to make the TCR library. Staff took about 9.8 milliliters of peripheral blood and put it into EDTA tubes. The data are from a study of regulatory T cells in long-lasting Graves disease. General study points: Favored usage of TRBV28, TRBJ1-2 and TRBJ2-5 was recorded in persistent disease.

Building of the TCR beta libraries involved iRepertoire HTBI primers and Arm-PCR of CDR3 regions. A single record per CDR3 protein comes from TCRdb applying MiXCR to the multiplex PCR reads. Counted here are 550,000 to 650,000 distinct CDR3 sequences, 15% to 20% occurring once; the ten biggest clones make up around 12%. The sample was also linked to a second study, of T cells in Graves' hyperthyroidism and ophthalmopathy. That source reports: Patients aged 18 to 65 had newly diagnosed hyperthyroidism that had lasted under 2 months. Reasons for excluding patients were uncontrolled infection, other autoimmune disease, pregnancy or lactation.

The origin of this receptor is a man aged 18 to 35 with Graves disease. V gene TRBV7-2 combines with J gene TRBJ2-7; 10 bases are a match to TRBD1. The specimen comprised peripheral blood mononuclear cells (PBMCs), sampled at new diagnosis, from a patient treated with antithyroid drugs. CDR3 DNA: TGTGCCAGCAGCTTAGAGGGGACAGGGGACTACGAGCAGTACTTC. Translating it yields CASSLEGTGDYEQYF.